Each of the 29 T cell receptor beta chains below was sequenced from the same sample in a study of PD-1 blockade in classical Hodgkin lymphoma. Time point of the sample: newly diagnosed, previously untreated cHL patient sample. CD4+ T cells were purified from thawed PBMCs by negative selection. Data came from immunoSEQ multiplex PCR; TCRdb stores just in-frame clones and leaves some out. The repertoire consists of around 20,000 clones, with roughly 89% occurring once and the leading ten covering 0.25%. Sequenced material: CD4+ T cells from blood. All receptors derive from a human donor with classical Hodgkin lymphoma.

The chain joins TRBV19 to TRBJ2-1, with D perhaps TRBD1 (6 bases). The CDR3 is made up of 16 amino acids. CDR1 and CDR2 from the germline V gene are LNHDA and SQIVND (reference sequence). Trimming pared 1 base from V and 5 bases from J, leaving 15 bases between. CDR3 coding DNA: TGTGCCAGTAGTATAGGACTGGGGGCTCCCCACAATGAGCAGTTCTTC. Protein sequence: CASSIGLGAPHNEQFF.

This clone has a single count. V gene TRBV4-2 combines with J gene TRBJ2-5; 7 bases map to TRBD1. This CDR3 contains 14 residues. Germline CDR1 is LGHNA and CDR2 is YNFKEQ. The junction had 8 bases not matched to a gene; V was cut back by 5 bases and J by 5 bases. The CDR3 bases are TGTGCCAGCAGCACGACAGGGAGTGGGGAGACCCAGTACTTC. It is translated as CASSTTGSGETQYF.

This clone was counted once. The rearrangement uses TRBV6-5 and TRBJ2-2; possibly TRBD1 or TRBD2 for D (5 bases each). Germline V gene sequence: CDR1 MNHEY, CDR2 SVGAGI. This CDR3 is built from 14 residues. V dropped 5 bases and J dropped 4 bases, with 11 bases sitting between them. The CDR3 region is CASSTGRFTGELFF. DNA of the CDR3: TGTGCCAGCAGTACGGGACGTTTCACCGGGGAGCTGTTTTTT.

The CDR3 DNA reads as TGTGCCACCAGCAGACAAACGGCCCGGCCGCCGGGCTACACCTTC. Translating gives CATSRQTARPPGYTF. The chain recombines TRBV15 with TRBJ1-2; D is undetermined. The V end was cut by 2 bases, the J end by 8 bases, with 18 bases between. CDR1 is LNHNV, CDR2 YYDKDF, per germline (reference sequence). The length of the CDR3 is 15 residues.

The V and J genes are TRBV4-1 and TRBJ2-2; D is possibly TRBD1 (6 bases). CDR1 is MGHRA, CDR2 YSYEKL, per germline. V was cut by 0 bases and J by 7 bases, with 12 bases left in between. The CDR3 totals 15 residues. CDR3 residues: CASSQDHRANGELFF. CDR3 sequence (DNA): TGCGCCAGCAGCCAAGACCACAGGGCGAACGGGGAGCTGTTTTTT.

This rearrangement joins TRBV25-1 to TRBJ1-3; no firm D call. Looked up from germline, CDR1 is MGHDK and CDR2 is SYGVNS. This CDR3 spans 12 amino acids. Trimming removed 4 bases from V and 4 bases from J, with 5 bases in between. CDR3 amino acids: CASSVTGNTIYF. The CDR3 DNA reads as TGTGCCAGCAGTGTAACGGGAAACACCATATATTTT.

V gene TRBV7-2 combines with J gene TRBJ1-1; weak D call: TRBD1 (5 bases). This CDR3 has 16 amino acids. Germline V lookup: CDR1 SGHTA, CDR2 FQGNSA. The germline V and J ends were trimmed by 5 bases and 2 bases, with 18 bases remaining between them. The CDR3 here is CASSPTVGRTNTEAFF. For the CDR3, the DNA is TGTGCCAGCAGCCCAACCGTGGGACGGACTAACACTGAAGCTTTCTTT.

The chain employs TRBV4-1 and TRBJ2-7; 9 bases line up with TRBD1. CDR3 length: 14 amino acids. The V gene's germline CDR1 is MGHRA and CDR2 YSYEKL. V was clipped by 3 bases and J by 3 bases; unmatched bases: 3. The CDR3 DNA follows: TGCGCCAGCAGCCAGCCGGACAGGGGCTACGAGCAGTACTTC. It translates to CASSQPDRGYEQYF.

V gene TRBV18 combines with J gene TRBJ2-2; 7 nucleotides line up with TRBD1. The CDR3 runs 17 residues. V trimming: 3 bases; J trimming: 2 bases; junction bases outside the gene matches: 9. Germline CDR1 reads KGHSH; CDR2 reads LQKENI. CDR3 sequence (DNA): TGTGCCAGCTCACCGAGACAGGGTCCCTTTAACACCGGGGAGCTGTTTTTT. Its protein product is CASSPRQGPFNTGELFF.

The chain uses TRBV18 and TRBJ1-5; maybe TRBD1 (5 bases). With 3 bases removed from V and 5 bases from J, the gap between germline ends came to 14 bases. Germline CDR1 and CDR2: KGHSH and LQKENI. The CDR3 is 15 residues long. CDR3 amino acids: CASSPLGRADQPQHF. The CDR3 nucleotides are TGTGCCAGCTCACCTCTGGGACGGGCTGATCAGCCCCAGCATTTT.

The rearrangement joins TRBV28 to TRBJ2-1; 10 bases align to TRBD2. The germline V gene encodes CDR1 MDHEN and CDR2 SYDVKM. This CDR3 comprises 16 residues. The J segment lost 8 bases and the V segment lost 3 bases, leaving 10 bases of the junction unmatched. The CDR3 coding sequence is TGTGCCAGCAGTTTGATGGGACTAGCGCTGGAGGATGAGCAGTTCTTC. Translated, it gives CASSLMGLALEDEQFF.

The rearrangement links TRBV19 to TRBJ1-5, with TRBD1 identical over 7 bases. With 6 bases clipped from V and 1 base from J, the junction kept 6 bases outside the gene matches. The CDR3 is 15 residues long. CDR1 LNHDA and CDR2 SQIVND come from the germline V gene (reference sequence). The CDR3 nucleotides read TGTGCCAGTAGAGACTTACAGGGGAGCAATCAGCCCCAGCATTTT. This sequence encodes CASRDLQGSNQPQHF.

This chain uses TRBV5-6 with TRBJ1-3; D is ambiguous. V dropped 3 bases and J dropped 0 bases, with 10 bases sitting between them. The CDR3 loop spans 15 amino acids. Germline V gives CDR1 SGHDT, CDR2 YYEEEE. Here the CDR3 DNA reads TGTGCCAGCAGCTGGGGAGGGCGCTCTGGAAACACCATATATTTT. Protein: CASSWGGRSGNTIYF.

The chain joins TRBV6-5 to TRBJ2-7; D is ambiguous. Trimming took 6 bases from V and 0 from J, leaving 15 bases between them. Per germline, CDR1 MNHEY and CDR2 SVGAGI. The CDR3 is made up of 15 amino acids. Written as DNA, the CDR3 is TGTGCCAGCAGACAGACCGGGTCTAACTCCTACGAGCAGTACTTC. Its translation is CASRQTGSNSYEQYF.

This sequence joins TRBV7-9 and TRBJ1-2; D remains unclear. Germline V gene sequence: CDR1 SEHNR, CDR2 FQNEAQ (reference sequence). V dropped 1 base and J dropped 11 bases, with 14 bases sitting between them. CDR3 length: 13 residues. CDR3 protein: CASSLEFAFGYTF. CDR3 bases: TGTGCCAGCAGCTTAGAGTTTGCTTTCGGATACACCTTC.

This CDR3 reads CATNGGAPYNEQFF. DNA for the CDR3: TGTGCCACCAATGGCGGGGCCCCCTACAATGAGCAGTTCTTC. The genes are TRBV19 and TRBJ2-1; D possibly corresponds to TRBD2 (6 bases). V was cut by 10 bases and J by 2 bases, with 15 bases left in between. CDR3 length: 14 residues. CDR1 is LNHDA and CDR2 is SQIVND in the germline V gene (reference sequence).

The rearrangement joins TRBV7-2 to TRBJ2-2; TRBD2 matches 7 bases. The CDR3 has 14 amino acids. Germline trimming cut 0 bases from V and 15 bases from J; bases unmatched to any gene: 10. The germline V gene has CDR1 SGHTA and CDR2 FQGNSA. As DNA, the CDR3 is TGTGCCAGCAGCTTAGCGATACGGGAGGCGGAATTGTTTTTT. It yields the protein CASSLAIREAELFF. Together with reference TRBV7-2 and TRBJ2-2, the CDR3 gives the full variable domain: GAGVSQSPSNKVTEKGKDVELRCDPISGHTALYWYRQSLGQGLEFLIYFQGNSAPDKSGLPSDRFSAERTGGSVSTLTIQRTQQEDSAVYLCASSLAIREAELFFGEGSRLTVL.

The chain links TRBV11-3 to TRBJ1-1; D gene unclear. V was cut by 0 bases and J by 11 bases, with 10 bases left in between. The CDR3 loop spans 12 amino acids. Germline values: CDR1 SGHNT, CDR2 YENEEA. DNA of the CDR3: TGTGCCAGCAGCTTAGAGATCGGACCCGCTTTCTTT. Encoded protein: CASSLEIGPAFF. Based on the CDR3 plus reference TRBV11-3 and TRBJ1-1, the full variable domain is EAGVVQSPRYKIIEKKQPVAFWCNPISGHNTLYWYLQNLGQGPELLIRYENEEAVDDSQLPKDRFSAERLKGVDSTLKIQPAELGDSAVYLCASSLEIGPAFFGQGTRLTVV.

The J gene is TRBJ1-2, the V gene TRBV7-9; D remains unclear. Trimming left V 5 bases short and J 3 bases short, with 10 bases between. The CDR3 length is 13 residues. Germline CDR1 reads SEHNR; CDR2 reads FQNEAQ (reference sequence). DNA of the CDR3: TGTGCCAGCAGCCGAGATCCATACTATGGCTACACCTTC. Protein: CASSRDPYYGYTF. The full variable domain, in which reference TRBV7-9 and TRBJ1-2 provide the parts outside the CDR3, is DTGVSQNPRHKITKRGQNVTFRCDPISEHNRLYWYRQTLGQGPEFLTYFQNEAQLEKSRLLSDRFSAERPKGSFSTLEIQRTEQGDSAMYLCASSRDPYYGYTFGSGTRLTVV.

The chain has TRBV5-4 and TRBJ2-1; tentatively, D is TRBD1 or TRBD2 (5 bases each). The CDR3 is 16 amino acids. The germline V gene has CDR1 SGHNT and CDR2 YYREEE (reference sequence). V was cut by 5 bases and J by 3 bases, with 18 bases left in between. The CDR3 spells CASRPLGPRDYNEQFF. The DNA of the CDR3 is TGTGCCAGCAGGCCTCTGGGGCCCCGGGACTACAATGAGCAGTTCTTC.

This clone was counted a single time. The rearrangement uses TRBV2 and TRBJ1-3, with 10 positions matching TRBD1. CDR1 is SNHLY and CDR2 is FYNNEI in the germline V gene. Trimming took 5 bases from V and 5 from J; bases not matched to a gene: 3. The CDR3 contains 14 residues. The CDR3 region is CASSLDRGRNTIYF. The CDR3, as DNA: TGTGCCAGCAGTTTAGACAGGGGGCGAAACACCATATATTTT.

V is TRBV6-5 and J is TRBJ1-1; tentatively, D is TRBD1 (5 bases). The CDR3 covers 15 residues. V lost 6 bases to trimming and J lost 1 base, with 15 bases between them. Germline lookup yields CDR1 MNHEY and CDR2 SVGAGI. The CDR3 region is CASSQTGPQNTEAFF. In nucleotides, the CDR3 is TGTGCCAGCAGCCAGACGGGGCCCCAGAACACTGAAGCTTTCTTT.

The sample holds one count of this clone. The rearrangement joins TRBV5-1 to TRBJ2-1; TRBD2 matches 9 bases. Germline V lookup: CDR1 SGHRS, CDR2 YFSETQ. This CDR3 is built from 16 residues. Trimming took 0 bases from V and 2 from J; bases not matched to a gene: 3. CDR3 coding DNA: TGCGCCAGCAGCTTGGGGCTAGCGGGGACCTACAATGAGCAGTTCTTC. Protein: CASSLGLAGTYNEQFF.

The chain combines TRBV5-1 with TRBJ2-3; 9 nucleotides align to TRBD1. J lost 4 bases, V lost 0 bases, and 9 bases had no gene match. CDR1 and CDR2 from the germline V gene are SGHRS and YFSETQ. CDR3 length: 17 residues. The DNA of the CDR3 is TGCGCCAGCAGCTTGGGCCCCGGGACAGGGATCTCAGATACGCAGTATTTT. This encodes CASSLGPGTGISDTQYF.

The genes are TRBV5-6 and TRBJ2-3; TRBD2 aligns across 9 bases. Germline assignment: CDR1 SGHDT and CDR2 YYEEEE. With V trimmed by 4 bases and J by 3 bases, 9 bases remained unmatched. This CDR3 spans 16 amino acids. The CDR3 region has the DNA TGTGCCAGCAGCCCCTCCGGGCGGGAGGGAACAGATACGCAGTATTTT. It is translated as CASSPSGREGTDTQYF.

This chain joins TRBV7-9 and TRBJ2-4; D might be TRBD1 (6 bases). Trimming shortened V by 5 bases and J by 0 bases, and 11 bases separated the two germline ends. The germline gives CDR1 SEHNR, CDR2 FQNEAQ (reference sequence). This CDR3 has 15 amino acids. The CDR3 DNA reads as TGTGCCAGCAGCCCTGACAGGTTAGCCAAAAACATTCAGTACTTC. Protein sequence: CASSPDRLAKNIQYF.

The chain links TRBV18 to TRBJ2-1, with D uncertain. V was pared by 2 bases and J by 10 bases, with 9 bases between. The germline V gene has CDR1 KGHSH and CDR2 LQKENI. This CDR3 has 12 residues. CDR3 DNA: TGTGCCAGCTCACCAGGGTCTTGGGAGCAGTTCTTC. It is translated as CASSPGSWEQFF. The whole variable domain, remainder taken from reference TRBV18 and TRBJ2-1, is NAGVMQNPRHLVRRRGQEARLRCSPMKGHSHVYWYRQLPEEGLKFMVYLQKENIIDESGMPKERFSAEFPKEGPSILRIQQVVRGDSAAYFCASSPGSWEQFFGPGTRLTVL.

This rearrangement joins TRBV27 to TRBJ1-1; the D is unclear. The CDR3 loop spans 14 amino acids. V dropped 9 bases and J dropped 1 base, with 15 bases sitting between them. Germline assignment: CDR1 MNHEY and CDR2 SMNVEV (reference sequence). The CDR3 DNA sequence: TGTGCCAGAGGTTTTCCAGAACCGAACACTGAAGCTTTCTTT. Amino acids: CARGFPEPNTEAFF.

This sequence joins TRBV11-2 and TRBJ2-1; D is possibly TRBD2 (7 bases). CDR3 length: 16 amino acids. V lost 10 bases to trimming and J lost 4 bases, with 23 bases between them. Germline CDR1 reads SGHAT; CDR2 reads FQNNGV. The DNA for the CDR3 is TGTGCCACCTCCAACCCGCGGGGGCTAGCTTACAATGAGCAGTTCTTC. Protein product: CATSNPRGLAYNEQFF.